One and the same sample provided the 15 T cell receptor beta chains below, sequenced in a study of STAT5B mutations in CD4+ large granular lymphocyte leukemia. The protocol was immunoSEQ multiplex PCR, while the TCRdb copy is restricted to in-frame clones and leaves out a portion. The table lists fewer than 25,000 clones, roughly 84% of them singletons. The specimen was CD4+ T cells from blood buffy coats. Every receptor here comes from a human donor in good health.

This clone has a single count. The chain couples TRBV19 to TRBJ1-2, with TRBD1 identical over 8 bases. Germline trimming cut 3 bases from V and 7 bases from J; bases unmatched to any gene: 7. The CDR3 spans 14 residues. Germline CDR1 reads LNHDA; CDR2 reads SQIVND (reference sequence). For the CDR3, the DNA is TGTGCCAGTAGTATTGATAACAGGGGGTTTGGCTACACCTTC. Its translation: CASSIDNRGFGYTF.

This chain links TRBV10-2 with TRBJ1-1, with TRBD1 identical over 9 bases. Germline-derived CDR1 and CDR2 are WSHSY and SAAADI. The CDR3 is 13 residues long. J lost 4 bases, V lost 8 bases, and 5 bases had no gene match. The CDR3 sequence is CASSGQGGTEAFF. The CDR3 bases are TGCGCCAGCTCGGGACAGGGCGGCACTGAAGCTTTCTTT.

The table lists this clone with a count of one. The rearrangement joins TRBV29-1 to TRBJ2-3; unclear D gene. The CDR3 has 11 residues. The germline CDR1 and CDR2 sequences are SQVTM and ANQGSEA. Trimming stripped 4 bases from V and 6 bases from J, with 8 bases between. The CDR3 sequence is CSVGDGDTQYF. The CDR3 DNA is TGCAGCGTTGGGGATGGGGATACGCAGTATTTT.

CDR3 sequence (DNA): TGTGCCATCTGGGGTGGGACACCCCGGGACTACACCTTC. It is translated as CAIWGGTPRDYTF. This chain uses TRBV30 with TRBJ1-2, with TRBD1 as a possible D gene (6 bases). Germline V gives CDR1 GTSNPN, CDR2 SVGIG (reference sequence). The length of the CDR3 is 13 residues. V gave up 8 bases and J gave up 10 bases, with 23 bases separating them. The full variable domain, in which reference TRBV30 and TRBJ1-2 provide the parts outside the CDR3, is SQTIHQWPATLVQPVGSPLSLECTVEGTSNPNLYWYRQAAGRGLQLLFYSVGIGQISSEVPQNLSASRPQDRQFILSSKKLLLSDSGFYLCAIWGGTPRDYTFGSGTRLTVV.

This clone was detected only once. CDR3 DNA: TGTGCCTCGCGGGAGTCTGGCACAGATACGCAGTATTTT. This translates into CASRESGTDTQYF. J is TRBJ2-3 and V is TRBV30; TRBD2 agrees at 7 bases. V lost 7 bases, J lost 1 base, and 5 bases stayed unmatched. The CDR3 contains 13 residues. The germline V gene has CDR1 GTSNPN and CDR2 SVGIG (reference sequence).

This chain connects TRBV11-2 to TRBJ2-5, with 8 bases aligning to TRBD2. The ends lost 1 base at V and 4 bases at J; junction bases unmatched: 11. The CDR3 runs 17 residues. The germline V gene has CDR1 SGHAT and CDR2 FQNNGV. The chain's CDR3 is CASSLGLMTGGAETQYF. The CDR3 DNA is TGTGCCAGCAGCTTAGGCCTTATGACGGGAGGGGCAGAGACCCAGTACTTC.

The V and J genes are TRBV9 and TRBJ1-4, with 7 bases lining up with TRBD1. V lost 4 bases, J lost 3 bases, and 6 bases stayed unmatched. This CDR3 has 15 residues. Germline values: CDR1 SGDLS, CDR2 YYNGEE. CDR3 region: CASSQQGRSNEKLFF. The CDR3 nucleotides read TGTGCCAGCAGCCAACAGGGGAGGTCTAATGAAAAACTGTTTTTT.

This clone came up once. The chain combines TRBV30 with TRBJ1-1; D is ambiguous. Per germline, CDR1 GTSNPN and CDR2 SVGIG (reference sequence). Between the trimmed V and J ends, which lost 4 bases and 2 bases, there was a span of 14 bases. The CDR3 is 14 amino acids. The CDR3 protein is CAWKGLSPNTEAFF. For the CDR3, the DNA is TGTGCCTGGAAGGGTTTATCACCTAACACTGAAGCTTTCTTT.

Only a few counts were recorded for this clone. This sequence joins TRBV7-2 and TRBJ2-2; 12 bases align to TRBD2. The germline V gene has CDR1 SGHTA and CDR2 FQGNSA. The trim removed 5 bases at V and 5 bases at J, leaving 6 bases unmatched. The CDR3 covers 16 residues. In DNA form, the CDR3 reads TGTGCCAGCAGCCCTTCGACTAGCGGGAGAACCGGGGAGCTGTTTTTT. Amino acids: CASSPSTSGRTGELFF.

The chain carries TRBV6-1 and TRBJ2-7; D might be TRBD2 (5 bases). The V gene's germline CDR1 is MNHNS and CDR2 SASEGT. The CDR3 spans 14 residues. Trimming shortened V by 5 bases and J by 4 bases, and 15 bases separated the two germline ends. The CDR3 region has the DNA TGTGCCAGCAGTTTAAGTTCGGGGTTATACGAGCAGTACTTC. Protein product: CASSLSSGLYEQYF.

The J gene is TRBJ1-2, the V gene TRBV19, with 8 bases matching TRBD1. CDR3 length: 17 residues. Germline CDR1 is LNHDA and CDR2 is SQIVND (reference sequence). The junction had 14 bases not matched to a gene; V was cut back by 0 bases and J by 8 bases. The CDR3 loop reads CASSIDLFGQGARGYTF. In DNA form, the CDR3 reads TGTGCCAGTAGTATAGATCTCTTCGGGCAGGGGGCTCGAGGCTACACCTTC.

The V gene is TRBV4-2, the J gene TRBJ2-7; 10 bases align to TRBD1. The CDR3 contains 18 residues. CDR1 LGHNA and CDR2 YNFKEQ come from the germline V gene. Trimming cost V 4 bases and J 1 base; bases outside gene matches: 13. The CDR3 is CASSRFLPGQGQSYEQYF. DNA for the CDR3: TGTGCCAGCAGCCGATTTTTACCGGGACAGGGGCAGTCCTACGAGCAGTACTTC.

This chain links TRBV11-2 with TRBJ2-7; perhaps TRBD2 as D (5 bases). V was cut by 5 bases and J by 3 bases, with 11 bases left in between. CDR3 length: 13 residues. The V gene's germline CDR1 is SGHAT and CDR2 FQNNGV. CDR3: CASSRGRDYEQYF. In nucleotides, the CDR3 is TGTGCCAGCAGCCGGGGTCGTGACTACGAGCAGTACTTC.

The J gene is TRBJ1-1, the V gene TRBV5-6; no reliable D call. The CDR3 is 13 amino acids. Germline V gives CDR1 SGHDT, CDR2 YYEEEE. Trimming removed 2 bases at V and 5 bases at J, with 10 bases between. As DNA, the CDR3 is TGTGCCAGCAGCTTTAGGGAGTGGACTGAAGCTTTCTTT. This gives the protein CASSFREWTEAFF.

V is TRBV7-8 and J is TRBJ2-3, with D uncertain. The CDR3 has 16 residues. Looked up from germline, CDR1 is SGHVS and CDR2 is FQNEAQ. Trimming took off 2 bases at V and 4 bases at J, with 16 bases between the two ends. The CDR3 region is CASSLKGLTGADTQYF. The CDR3 DNA reads as TGTGCCAGCAGCTTAAAAGGTTTAACGGGCGCAGATACGCAGTATTTT.